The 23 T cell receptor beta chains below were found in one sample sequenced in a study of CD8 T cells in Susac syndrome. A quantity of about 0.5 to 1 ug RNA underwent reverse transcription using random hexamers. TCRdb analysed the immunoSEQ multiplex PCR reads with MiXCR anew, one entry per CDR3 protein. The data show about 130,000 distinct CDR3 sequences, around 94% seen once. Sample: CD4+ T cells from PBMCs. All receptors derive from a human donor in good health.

The CDR3 nucleotides are TGCGCCAGCAGCACCGGACTAGCTAAAGAGACCCAGTACTTC. This translates into CASSTGLAKETQYF. V usage is TRBV5-1 and J usage is TRBJ2-5; 8 nucleotides agree with TRBD2. The CDR3 is 14 amino acids. From germline, CDR1 is SGHRS and CDR2 YFSETQ. V shed 4 bases and J 3 bases; nucleotides not matched to a gene: 5.

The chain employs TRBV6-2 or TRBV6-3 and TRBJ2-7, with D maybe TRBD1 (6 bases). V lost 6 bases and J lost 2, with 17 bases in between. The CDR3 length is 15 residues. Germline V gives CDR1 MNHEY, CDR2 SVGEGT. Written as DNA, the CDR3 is TGTGCCAGCAGGAGCTTACCAGGGGAAACCTACGAGCAGTACTTC. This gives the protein CASRSLPGETYEQYF.

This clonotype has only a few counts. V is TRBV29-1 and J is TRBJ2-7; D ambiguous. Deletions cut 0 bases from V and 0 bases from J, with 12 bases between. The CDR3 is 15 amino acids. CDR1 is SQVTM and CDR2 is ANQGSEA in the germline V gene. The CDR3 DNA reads TGCAGCGTTGAAGACCCAGGATCGAGCTCCTACGAGCAGTACTTC. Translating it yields CSVEDPGSSSYEQYF.

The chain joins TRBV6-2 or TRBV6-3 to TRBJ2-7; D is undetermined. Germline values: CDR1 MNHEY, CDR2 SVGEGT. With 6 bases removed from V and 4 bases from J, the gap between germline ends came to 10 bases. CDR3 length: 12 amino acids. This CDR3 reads CASRKGEYEQYF. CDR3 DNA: TGTGCCAGCAGGAAAGGAGAATACGAGCAGTACTTC.

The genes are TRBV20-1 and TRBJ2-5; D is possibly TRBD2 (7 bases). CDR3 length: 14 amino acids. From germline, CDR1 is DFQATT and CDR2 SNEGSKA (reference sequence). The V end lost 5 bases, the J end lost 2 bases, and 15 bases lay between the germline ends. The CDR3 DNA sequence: TGCAGTGCTCGGAGCAGCGGGACACAAGAGACCCAGTACTTC. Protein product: CSARSSGTQETQYF.

CDR3 loop: CASSPAGGSTDTQYF. As DNA, the CDR3 is TGCGCCAGCTCCCCCGCTGGGGGAAGCACAGATACGCAGTATTTT. V and J are TRBV4-3 and TRBJ2-3, with D perhaps being TRBD1 or TRBD2 (5 bases each). Germline values: CDR1 LGHNA, CDR2 YSLEER. V dropped 8 bases and J dropped 0 bases, with 15 bases sitting between them. The CDR3 length is 15 residues.

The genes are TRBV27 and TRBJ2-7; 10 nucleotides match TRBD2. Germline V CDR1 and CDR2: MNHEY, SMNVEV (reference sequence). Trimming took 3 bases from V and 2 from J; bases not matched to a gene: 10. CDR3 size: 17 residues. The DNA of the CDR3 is TGTGCCAGCAGTTTGGGGTCTCGCGGGACTAGCGCCTACGAGCAGTACTTC. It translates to CASSLGSRGTSAYEQYF.

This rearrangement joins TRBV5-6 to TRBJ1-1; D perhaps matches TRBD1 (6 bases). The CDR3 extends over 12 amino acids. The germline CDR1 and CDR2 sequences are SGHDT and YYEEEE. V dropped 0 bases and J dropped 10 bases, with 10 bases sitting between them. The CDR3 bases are TGTGCCAGCAGCTTGGGGGGGGCGCGAGCTTTCTTT. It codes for CASSLGGARAFF. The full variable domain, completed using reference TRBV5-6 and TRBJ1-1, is DAGVTQSPTHLIKTRGQQVTLRCSPKSGHDTVSWYQQALGQGPQFIFQYYEEEERQRGNFPDRFSGHQFPNYSSELNVNALLLGDSALYLCASSLGGARAFFGQGTRLTVV.

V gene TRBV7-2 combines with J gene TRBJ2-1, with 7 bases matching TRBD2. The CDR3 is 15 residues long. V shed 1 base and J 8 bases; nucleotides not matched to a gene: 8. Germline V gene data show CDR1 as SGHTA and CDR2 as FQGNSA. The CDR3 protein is CASSLVGGRAYEQFF. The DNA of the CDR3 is TGTGCCAGCAGCTTAGTCGGAGGGAGGGCCTATGAGCAGTTCTTC.

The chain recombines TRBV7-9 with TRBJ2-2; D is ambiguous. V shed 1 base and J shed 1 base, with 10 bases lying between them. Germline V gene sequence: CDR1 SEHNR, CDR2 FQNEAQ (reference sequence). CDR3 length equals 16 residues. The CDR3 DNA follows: TGTGCCAGCAGCTTAGGGTCAGGAGTGAACACCGGGGAGCTGTTTTTT. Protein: CASSLGSGVNTGELFF.

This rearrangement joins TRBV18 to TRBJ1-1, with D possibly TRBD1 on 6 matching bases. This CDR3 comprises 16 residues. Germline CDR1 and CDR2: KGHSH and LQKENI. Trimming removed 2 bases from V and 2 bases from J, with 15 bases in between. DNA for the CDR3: TGTGCCAGCTCACCAGAGGGCGGGGGCTCCAACACTGAAGCTTTCTTT. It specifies CASSPEGGGSNTEAFF.

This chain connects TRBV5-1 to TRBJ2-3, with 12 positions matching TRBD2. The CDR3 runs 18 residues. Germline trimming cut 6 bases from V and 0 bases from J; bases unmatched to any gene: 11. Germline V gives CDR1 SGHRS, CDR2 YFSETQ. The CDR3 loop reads CASISGGLAGHSTDTQYF. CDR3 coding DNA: TGCGCCAGCATAAGCGGTGGACTAGCGGGGCATAGCACAGATACGCAGTATTTT.

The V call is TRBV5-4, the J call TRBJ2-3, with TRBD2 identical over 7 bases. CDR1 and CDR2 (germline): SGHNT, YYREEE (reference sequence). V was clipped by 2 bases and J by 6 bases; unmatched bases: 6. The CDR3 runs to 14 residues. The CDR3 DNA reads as TGTGCCAGCAGCTTAGGACTAGATGGGGATACGCAGTATTTT. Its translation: CASSLGLDGDTQYF.

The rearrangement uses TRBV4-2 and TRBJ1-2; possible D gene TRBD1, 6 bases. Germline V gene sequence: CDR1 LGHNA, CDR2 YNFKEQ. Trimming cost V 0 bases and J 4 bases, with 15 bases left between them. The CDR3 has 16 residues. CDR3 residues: CASSQEGSQGPYGYTF. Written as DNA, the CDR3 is TGTGCCAGCAGCCAAGAAGGAAGCCAGGGGCCCTATGGCTACACCTTC.

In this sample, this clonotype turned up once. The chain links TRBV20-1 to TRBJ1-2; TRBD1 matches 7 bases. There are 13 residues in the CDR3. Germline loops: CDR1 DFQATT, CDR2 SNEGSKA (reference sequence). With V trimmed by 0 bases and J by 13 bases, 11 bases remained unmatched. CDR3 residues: CSARDGQDRAPTF. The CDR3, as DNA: TGCAGTGCTAGAGATGGACAGGATCGGGCCCCCACCTTC.

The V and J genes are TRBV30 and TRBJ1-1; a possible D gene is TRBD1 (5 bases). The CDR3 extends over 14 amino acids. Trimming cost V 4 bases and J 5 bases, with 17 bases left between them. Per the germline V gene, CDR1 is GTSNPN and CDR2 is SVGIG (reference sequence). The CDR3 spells CAWNRAGSRTEAFF. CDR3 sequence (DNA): TGTGCCTGGAATAGGGCAGGGTCACGGACTGAAGCTTTCTTT.

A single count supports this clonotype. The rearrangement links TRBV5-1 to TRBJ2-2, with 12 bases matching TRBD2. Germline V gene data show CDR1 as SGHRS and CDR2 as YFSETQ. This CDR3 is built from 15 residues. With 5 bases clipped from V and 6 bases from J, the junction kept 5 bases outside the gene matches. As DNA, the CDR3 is TGCGCCAGCAGTTACGGACTAGCGGGGCCCGGGGAGCTGTTTTTT. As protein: CASSYGLAGPGELFF.

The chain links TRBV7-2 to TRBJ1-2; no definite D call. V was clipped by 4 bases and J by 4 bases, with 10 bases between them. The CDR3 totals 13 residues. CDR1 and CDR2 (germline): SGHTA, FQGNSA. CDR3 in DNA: TGTGCCAGCAGCTCTCAGTGTAGCTATGGCTACACCTTC. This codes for CASSSQCSYGYTF.

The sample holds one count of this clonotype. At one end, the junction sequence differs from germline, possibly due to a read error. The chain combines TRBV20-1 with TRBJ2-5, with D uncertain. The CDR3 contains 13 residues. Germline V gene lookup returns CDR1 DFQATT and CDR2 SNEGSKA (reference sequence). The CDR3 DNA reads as TGCAGTGCCAGAGGACCCTTCGGGGAGACCCAGTACTTC. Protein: CSARGPFGETQYF.

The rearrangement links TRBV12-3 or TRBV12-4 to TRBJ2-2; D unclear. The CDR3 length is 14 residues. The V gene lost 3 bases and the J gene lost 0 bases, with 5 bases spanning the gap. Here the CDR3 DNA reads TGTGCCAGCAGTTTCGGGTCGAACACCGGGGAGCTGTTTTTT. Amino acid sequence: CASSFGSNTGELFF.

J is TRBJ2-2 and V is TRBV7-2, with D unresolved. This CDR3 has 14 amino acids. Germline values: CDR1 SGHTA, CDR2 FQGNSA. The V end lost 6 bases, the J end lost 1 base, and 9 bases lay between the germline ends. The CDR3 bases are TGTGCCAGCAGACCCGACGGGAACACCGGGGAGCTGTTTTTT. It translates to CASRPDGNTGELFF. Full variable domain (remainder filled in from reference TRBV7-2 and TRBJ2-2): GAGVSQSPSNKVTEKGKDVELRCDPISGHTALYWYRQSLGQGLEFLIYFQGNSAPDKSGLPSDRFSAERTGGSVSTLTIQRTQQEDSAVYLCASRPDGNTGELFFGEGSRLTVL.

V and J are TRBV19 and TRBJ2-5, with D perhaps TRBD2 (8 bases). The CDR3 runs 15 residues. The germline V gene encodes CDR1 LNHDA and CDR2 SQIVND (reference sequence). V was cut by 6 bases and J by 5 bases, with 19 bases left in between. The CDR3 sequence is CASSPGGAGQETQYF. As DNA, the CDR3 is TGTGCCAGTAGCCCGGGGGGGGCGGGACAGGAGACCCAGTACTTC.

Here the CDR3 reads CASSFLAGGPNEQFF. Written as DNA, the CDR3 is TGCGCCAGCAGCTTCTTAGCGGGAGGGCCGAATGAGCAGTTCTTC. The V gene is TRBV5-1, the J gene TRBJ2-1; TRBD2 aligns across 11 bases. The CDR3 covers 15 residues. J lost 7 bases, V lost 2 bases, and 5 bases had no gene match. Germline V gene lookup returns CDR1 SGHRS and CDR2 YFSETQ.